This T cell receptor beta chain appears in the sequencing data of a study of tumor-infiltrating lymphocytes in primary liver carcinoma. Study as a whole: Staged T1-T3 N0M0, the tumors had sizes that ranged from about 4.2 to 11 cm across.

Constant-region priming of about 520 ng total RNA yielded TCR beta cDNA. Each TCR beta library was derived from three nested multiplex PCR rounds that employed slightly modified ARM-PCR. The first two PCR rounds used TRBV1-TRBV30 primers with a Cbeta primer, 9 to 11 cycles each. TCRdb reanalysed the multiplex PCR reads using MiXCR and keeps one entry per CDR3 protein. The table lists around 330,000 distinct CDR3 sequences, over 55% of them singletons. Researchers drew blood RNA from unsorted whole blood and extracted germline DNA as well. The CDR3 is made up of 15 amino acids. Trimming at V came to 3 bases and at J to 5 bases, leaving 6 bases not matched to a gene. The germline V gene encodes CDR1 SGHNT and CDR2 YYREEE (reference sequence).

The V call is TRBV5-4, the J call TRBJ2-5; TRBD2 agrees at 11 bases. Sequenced input: peripheral blood. The source of this sequence is a man between 35 and 55 years old with primary liver carcinoma and hepatitis B virus infection. The CDR3 DNA reads TGTGCCAGCAGCTATACTAGCGGGAGTCTCGAGACCCAGTACTTC. Protein: CASSYTSGSLETQYF.